The T cell receptor (beta chain) under discussion was sequenced for a study of T cells expressing NK-cell markers. Study context: Sorted CD3+CD56+NKG2C+, CD3+CD56+NKG2C- and CD3+CD56-NKG2C+ T cells supplied TCR beta repertoires. One of eight sequenced donors was HCMV-seronegative; the other seven were seropositive.

The authors generated TCR beta cDNA through 5'RACE template switching with UMIs. TCRdb reprocessed the 5' RACE reads, keeping one entry per CDR3 protein, no DNA. Recorded here are under 500,000 distinct CDR3 sequences; the top ten clones represent 7.3%. Germline lookup yields CDR1 SGDLS and CDR2 YYNGEE. The CDR3 consists of 16 residues. The rearrangement links TRBV9 to TRBJ2-1; TCRdb proposes TRBD2, but this gene call is untestable without DNA. The sequence derives from a woman between 18 and 75 years old in good health. The sample taken for sequencing was blood T cells: a sorted CD56 or NKG2C T cell subset, CD4+ or CD8+ T cells, or bulk PBMC T cells (not recorded which). CDR3 loop: CASSGAGVPPYNEQFF.